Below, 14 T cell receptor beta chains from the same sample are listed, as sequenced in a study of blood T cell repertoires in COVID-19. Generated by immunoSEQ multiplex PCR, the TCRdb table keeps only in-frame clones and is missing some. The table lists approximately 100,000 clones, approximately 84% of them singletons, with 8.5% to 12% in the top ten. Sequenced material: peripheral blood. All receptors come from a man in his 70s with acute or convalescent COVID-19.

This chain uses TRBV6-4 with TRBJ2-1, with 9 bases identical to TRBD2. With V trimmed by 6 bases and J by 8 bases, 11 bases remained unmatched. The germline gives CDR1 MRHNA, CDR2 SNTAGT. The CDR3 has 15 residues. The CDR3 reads CASSPLAGAFHEQFF. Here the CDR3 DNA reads TGTGCCAGCAGCCCCTTAGCGGGAGCGTTCCATGAGCAGTTCTTC.

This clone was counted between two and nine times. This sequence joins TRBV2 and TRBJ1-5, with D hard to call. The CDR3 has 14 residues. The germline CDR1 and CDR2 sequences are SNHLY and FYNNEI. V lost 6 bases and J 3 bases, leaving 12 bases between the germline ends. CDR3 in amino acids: CASRSTAYNQPQHF. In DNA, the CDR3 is TGTGCCAGCAGAAGCACAGCTTACAATCAGCCCCAGCATTTT.

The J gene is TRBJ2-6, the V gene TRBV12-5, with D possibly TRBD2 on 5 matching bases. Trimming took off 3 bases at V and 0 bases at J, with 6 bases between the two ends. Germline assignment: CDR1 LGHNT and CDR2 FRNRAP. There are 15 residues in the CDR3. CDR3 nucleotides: TGTGCTAGTGGTTTTGGGAGCTCTGGGGCCAACGTCCTGACTTTC. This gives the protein CASGFGSSGANVLTF.

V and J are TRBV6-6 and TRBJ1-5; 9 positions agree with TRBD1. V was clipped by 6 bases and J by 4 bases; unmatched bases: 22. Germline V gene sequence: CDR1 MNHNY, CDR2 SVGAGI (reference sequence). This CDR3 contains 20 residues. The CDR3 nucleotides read TGTGCCAGCAGCGGGGTAATGAGCGGACAGGGGTTAACCCTAAATCAGCCCCAGCATTTT. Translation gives CASSGVMSGQGLTLNQPQHF.

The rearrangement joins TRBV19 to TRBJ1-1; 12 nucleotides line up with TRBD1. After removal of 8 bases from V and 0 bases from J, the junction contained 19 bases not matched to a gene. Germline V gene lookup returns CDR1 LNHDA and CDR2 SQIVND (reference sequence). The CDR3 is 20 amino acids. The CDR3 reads CASLTHGTGGRGRLNTEAFF. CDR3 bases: TGTGCCAGTCTTACCCACGGGACAGGGGGCCGAGGGCGCCTGAACACTGAAGCTTTCTTT.

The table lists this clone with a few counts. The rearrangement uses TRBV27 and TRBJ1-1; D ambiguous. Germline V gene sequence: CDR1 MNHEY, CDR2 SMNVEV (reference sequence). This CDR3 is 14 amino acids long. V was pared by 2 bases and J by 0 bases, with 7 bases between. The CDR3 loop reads CASSLRVMNTEAFF. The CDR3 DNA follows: TGTGCCAGCAGTTTACGGGTCATGAACACTGAAGCTTTCTTT.

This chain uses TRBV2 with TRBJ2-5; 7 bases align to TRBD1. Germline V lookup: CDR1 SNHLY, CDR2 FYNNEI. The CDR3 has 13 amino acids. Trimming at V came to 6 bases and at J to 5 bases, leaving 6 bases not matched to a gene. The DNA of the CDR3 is TGTGCCAGCAGCCAAGGGGGCATCGAGACCCAGTACTTC. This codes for CASSQGGIETQYF.

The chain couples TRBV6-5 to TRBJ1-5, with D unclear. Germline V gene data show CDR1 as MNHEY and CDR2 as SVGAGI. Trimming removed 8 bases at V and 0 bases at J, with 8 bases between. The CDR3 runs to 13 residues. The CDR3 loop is CASSPNSNQPQHF. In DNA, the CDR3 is TGTGCCAGCTCACCTAATAGCAATCAGCCCCAGCATTTT.

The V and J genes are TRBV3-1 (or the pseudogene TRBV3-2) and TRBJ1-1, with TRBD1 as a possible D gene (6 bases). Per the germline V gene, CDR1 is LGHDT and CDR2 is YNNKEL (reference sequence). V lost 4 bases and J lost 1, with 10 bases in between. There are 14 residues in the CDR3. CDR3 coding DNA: TGTGCCAGCAGCCTACCGACAGGGAACACTGAAGCTTTCTTT. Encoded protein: CASSLPTGNTEAFF.

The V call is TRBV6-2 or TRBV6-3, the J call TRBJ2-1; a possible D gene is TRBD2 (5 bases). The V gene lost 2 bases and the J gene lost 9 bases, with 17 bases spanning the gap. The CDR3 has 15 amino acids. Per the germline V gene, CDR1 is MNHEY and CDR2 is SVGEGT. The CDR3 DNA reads TGTGCCAGCAGTTACCGGGGAGTTCGGCGTGTTGAGCAGTTCTTC. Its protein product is CASSYRGVRRVEQFF.

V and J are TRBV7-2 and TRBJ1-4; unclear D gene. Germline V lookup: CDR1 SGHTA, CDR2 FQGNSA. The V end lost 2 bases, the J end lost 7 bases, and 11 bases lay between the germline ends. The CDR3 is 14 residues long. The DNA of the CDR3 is TGTGCCAGCAGCTTACGGATTAGCGGTGAAAAACTGTTTTTT. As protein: CASSLRISGEKLFF.

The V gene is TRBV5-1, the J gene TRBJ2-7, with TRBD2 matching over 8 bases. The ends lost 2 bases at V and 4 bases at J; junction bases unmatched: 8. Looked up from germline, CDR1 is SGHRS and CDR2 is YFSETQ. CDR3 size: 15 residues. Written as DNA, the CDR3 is TGCGCCAGCAGCTTTGGTAGCGGGGTCGATTACGAGCAGTACTTC. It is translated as CASSFGSGVDYEQYF.

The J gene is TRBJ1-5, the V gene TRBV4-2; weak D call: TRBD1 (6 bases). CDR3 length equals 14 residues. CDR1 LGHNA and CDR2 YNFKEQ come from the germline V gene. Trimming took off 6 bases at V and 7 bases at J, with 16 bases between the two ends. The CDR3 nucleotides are TGTGCCAGCAGGGGAGGGGGGGCACGGCAGCCCCAGCATTTT. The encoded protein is CASRGGGARQPQHF.

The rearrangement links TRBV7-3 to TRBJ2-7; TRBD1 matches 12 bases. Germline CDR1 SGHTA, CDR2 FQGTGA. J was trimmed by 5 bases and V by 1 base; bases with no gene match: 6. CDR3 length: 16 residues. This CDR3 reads CASSLNAGTGGNEQYF. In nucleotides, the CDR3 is TGTGCCAGCAGCTTAAATGCGGGGACAGGGGGCAACGAGCAGTACTTC.